This paragraph reports one TCR beta chain. No cognate antigen has been identified for it. Base qualities were left out, and no much larger clone turns up one base away. Enrolling through a virtual design, the prospective study's participants ranged in age from roughly 18 to 90 years and lived across about two dozen United States geographic areas. Cohort assignment in the prospective study relied on participant-reported clinical history from a screening survey and a study questionnaire. Each participant in the prospective study had whole blood, serum and a nasopharyngeal or oropharyngeal swab collected by mobile phlebotomists. Participants in the prospective study had the option to provide additional blood draws and questionnaires over a roughly two-month period. Before DNA extraction, prospective study blood samples were shipped either frozen or at room temperature. TCRbeta CDR3 regions were amplified from genomic DNA using the immunoSEQ Assay, a bias-controlled multiplex PCR. In the original analysis: The number of nucleated cells in each sample was estimated from the amplification of reference gene primers within the assay. To quantify the absolute abundance of each unique TCRbeta CDR3 rearrangement, sequence reads were collapsed and filtered. For each sample, productive Simpson clonality was calculated as the square root of Simpson's diversity index across productive rearrangements. As stored in TCRdb, this immuneACCESS dataset retains in-frame rearrangements with V and J assigned. A fraction of the clones does not appear; measured against another copy, unresolved V genes explain less than half of the discrepancy, and the remainder lacks a known reason. The DNA was the basis for D and trimming; V, J and clone size are from that table. This sample has some 300,000 clones in its table, and 88% of those were observed once. The ten largest clones capture roughly 2% of the sample.

Germline trimming: 3 bases from V, 0 bases from J; junction bases outside gene matches: 11. The CDR3 holds 19 amino acids from the cysteine to the phenylalanine. Only the CDR3 part of the read is kept: 57 bases, read in frame from the first base. CDR1 and CDR2 are read off the germline V gene as MDHEN and SYDVKM. The data were obtained in a study of blood T cell repertoires in COVID-19 (dated by TCRdb to 2019 to 2021). Regarding the study in general: For ImmuneRACE Cohort 3, a participant was defined as recovered based on two consecutive negative NP/OP PCR tests, clearance by a healthcare professional, or resolution of symptoms. Collaborator samples came from the United States, Italy and Spain and covered acute and convalescent phases of COVID-19. The material from the prospective study consisted of cDNA or gDNA derived from T cells, B-cell-depleted T cells, or PBMCs. Deeply sampled blood TCRbeta repertoires from subjects exposed to, actively infected with, or recovered from COVID-19 were included in the dataset. The repertoires were released in a freely available public database intended as a resource for research on the immune response to SARS-CoV-2. The samples were drawn from two sources: the first 160 participants of the ongoing ImmuneRACE study, and about 1,300 subjects contributed by 6 global collaborators. A de-identified subject ID, COVID-19 status, age in years and sex were almost always included in the sample metadata. Where HLA class I and class II types were available, the types were taken from metadata supplied by the sample provider, not from assay-based typing. Results and caveats for the whole study, not just this receptor: Clinical and demographic metadata were provided uncurated, with the amount varying by source and participant.

This TCR was sampled from a woman aged 55-69 years in a cohort exposed to, infected with or recovered from COVID-19 (not recorded which). This sequence uses TRBV28 and TRBJ1-5, with TRBD1 matching 10 junction bases. Material for sequencing was PBMCs or T cells enriched from blood (not recorded which). The nucleotide sequence is given as TGTGCCAGCAGTTTCCCCTGGACAGGGGGGGCTTATAGCAATCAGCCCCAGCATTTT. This is translated as CASSFPWTGGAYSNQPQHF.